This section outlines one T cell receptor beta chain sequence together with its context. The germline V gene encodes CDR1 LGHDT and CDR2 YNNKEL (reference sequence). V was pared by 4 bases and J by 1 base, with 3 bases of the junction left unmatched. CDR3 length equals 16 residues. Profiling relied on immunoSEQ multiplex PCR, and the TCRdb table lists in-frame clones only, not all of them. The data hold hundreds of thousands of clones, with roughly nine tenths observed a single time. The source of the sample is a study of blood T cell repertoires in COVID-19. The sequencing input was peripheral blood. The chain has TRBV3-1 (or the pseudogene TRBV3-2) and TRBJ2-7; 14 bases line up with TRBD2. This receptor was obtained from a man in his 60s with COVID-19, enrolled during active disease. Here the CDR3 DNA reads TGTGCCAGCAGCCTTGGGACTAGCGGGAGTTCCTACGAGCAGTACTTC. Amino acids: CASSLGTSGSSYEQYF.